The T cell receptor beta chain under discussion was sequenced for a study of technical replicates of blood from a few donors. Germline-derived CDR1 and CDR2 are GTSNPN and SVGIG (reference sequence). The CDR3 covers 12 residues. V shed 2 bases and J shed 4 bases, with 7 bases lying between them. Here immunoSEQ multiplex PCR was the method, and the copy in TCRdb shows in-frame clones only, minus some. The sample holds tens of thousands of clones, nearly 98% seen once. This sequence joins TRBV30 and TRBJ2-3; D remains unclear. Sample: T cells isolated from PBMCs. The sequence was collected from a human donor in good health. CDR3 nucleotides: TGTGCCTGGAGTACGGGTCCAGATACGCAGTATTTT. Translated, it gives CAWSTGPDTQYF. Complete variable domain (other parts from reference TRBV30 and TRBJ2-3): SQTIHQWPATLVQPVGSPLSLECTVEGTSNPNLYWYRQAAGRGLQLLFYSVGIGQISSEVPQNLSASRPQDRQFILSSKKLLLSDSGFYLCAWSTGPDTQYFGPGTRLTVL.